The rows below give T cell receptor beta chains drawn from one sample of a study of shared clonotypes between healthy human individuals. TCRdb's table, derived via immunoSEQ multiplex PCR, lists solely in-frame clones and lacks some. The sample has some 650,000 clones; around 97% are singletons. The source material was naive CD4+ T cells sorted from blood. The origin of the receptors is a woman in her 30s in good health. Both conserved end residues are part of each CDR3. The order of the fields is J gene, D gene, clone size, V gene, CDR3 protein, CDR3 DNA. The D gene is left open where the match is weak. Rows may omit the clone size; those that give it use once, few, many or a size class.

TRBJ1-1,TRBD1,NA,TRBV19,CASRAGGQGVF,TGTGCCAGTAGAGCCGGGGGACAGGGTGTCTTT
TRBJ2-7,NA,once,TRBV7-9,CASSLVGRYEQYF,TGTGCCAGCAGCTTAGTTGGTCGATACGAGCAGTACTTC
TRBJ2-7,TRBD2,NA,TRBV5-4,CASSLAASGPYEQYF,TGTGCCAGCAGCTTGGCCGCTAGCGGTCCCTACGAGCAGTACTTC
TRBJ2-3,NA,once,TRBV25-1,CAAQGPGSDTQYF,TGTGCCGCGCAGGGGCCCGGCTCAGATACGCAGTATTTT
TRBJ2-7,NA,once,TRBV5-1,CASSRGFSYEQYF,TGCGCCAGCAGCCGGGGATTTTCCTACGAGCAGTACTTC
TRBJ2-1,NA,NA,TRBV7-9,CASSLAGLGEGEFF,TGTGCCAGCAGCTTAGCAGGCTTGGGGGAGGGGGAGTTCTTC
TRBJ2-7,TRBD1,NA,TRBV25-1,CASSEWGTAAGEQYF,TGTGCCAGCAGTGAATGGGGGACAGCCGCGGGCGAGCAGTACTTC
TRBJ1-1,TRBD1,NA,TRBV29-1,CSARREGANTEAFF,TGCAGCGCCCGGAGGGAGGGGGCTAACACTGAAGCTTTCTTT
TRBJ2-3,TRBD1,NA,TRBV27,CASSTQQGGDTQYF,TGTGCCAGCAGTACCCAACAGGGGGGAGATACGCAGTATTTT
TRBJ2-7,TRBD2,NA,TRBV19,CASSLAGPGYEQYF,TGTGCCAGTAGTCTAGCGGGACCCGGCTACGAGCAGTACTTC
TRBJ2-3,NA,NA,TRBV19,CASSILHSLRTDTQYF,TGTGCCAGTAGTATTCTTCATAGTCTTCGGACAGATACGCAGTATTTT
TRBJ1-5,NA,few,TRBV6-6,CASSRTVGQPQHF,TGTGCCAGCAGCAGGACCGTGGGGCAGCCCCAGCATTTT
TRBJ2-3,NA,NA,TRBV4-1,CASSQVRVSLDTQYF,TGCGCCAGCAGCCAAGTTCGTGTTTCGCTCGATACGCAGTATTTT
TRBJ2-3,TRBD2,NA,TRBV10-1,CASSESLAGVAGPDTQYF,TGCGCCAGCAGTGAATCTCTAGCGGGCGTCGCAGGGCCAGATACGCAGTATTTT
TRBJ2-3,NA,once,TRBV6-5,CASSYGAGAGTDTQYF,TGTGCCAGCAGTTACGGGGCAGGGGCCGGCACAGATACGCAGTATTTT
TRBJ2-4,NA,once,TRBV27,CASSLSNVGAKNIQYF,TGTGCCAGCAGTTTATCGAACGTCGGGGCCAAAAACATTCAGTACTTC
TRBJ2-1,TRBD2,NA,TRBV5-1,CASSRTSGFQEQFF,TGCGCCAGCAGTCGGACTAGCGGGTTTCAGGAGCAGTTCTTC
TRBJ1-1,NA,NA,TRBV5-4,CASSLAGGGEAFF,TGTGCCAGCAGCTTGGCCGGGGGTGGTGAAGCTTTCTTT
TRBJ1-2,TRBD1,NA,TRBV2,CASSSIEDRHLNGYTF,TGTGCCAGCAGTTCAATTGAGGACAGGCACCTAAACGGCTACACCTTC
TRBJ1-1,NA,NA,TRBV30,CAWNSVDEAFF,TGTGCCTGGAACTCTGTCGATGAAGCTTTCTTT
TRBJ2-7,NA,once,TRBV19,CASRRGGFDEQYF,TGTGCCAGTAGAAGGGGAGGTTTCGACGAGCAGTACTTC
TRBJ2-2,NA,once,TRBV30,CAWSPLYLTGEPFF,TGTGCCTGGAGCCCCCTCTACCTCACCGGGGAGCCGTTTTTT
TRBJ2-1,TRBD2,NA,TRBV7-9,CASSGPGTSGYNEQFF,TGTGCCAGCAGCGGGCCCGGGACTAGCGGGTACAATGAGCAGTTCTTC
TRBJ2-7,TRBD1,NA,TRBV5-4,CASSPRQGATYEQYF,TGTGCCAGCAGCCCCAGACAGGGGGCGACCTACGAGCAGTACTTC
TRBJ2-7,NA,NA,TRBV2,CASSPSWGEGQYF,TGTGCCAGCAGTCCCTCGTGGGGAGAGGGGCAGTACTTC
TRBJ1-5,TRBD1,NA,TRBV30,CAWGMTGRLHF,TGTGCCTGGGGTATGACAGGGAGACTCCATTTT
TRBJ2-7,NA,NA,TRBV6-5,CASSLFGAEYEQYF,TGTGCCAGCAGTCTCTTCGGGGCGGAATACGAGCAGTACTTC
TRBJ2-1,TRBD2,once,TRBV4-2,CASSQVLVPSGRNEQFF,TGTGCCAGCAGCCAAGTTTTGGTTCCTAGCGGGAGAAATGAGCAGTTCTTC
TRBJ1-5,NA,NA,TRBV7-6,CASSRRGNQPQHF,TGTGCCAGCAGCCGACGGGGGAATCAGCCCCAGCATTTT
TRBJ2-4,TRBD2,NA,TRBV4-2,CASSRDVSSGKLAKNIQYF,TGTGCCAGCAGCCGAGATGTGTCTAGCGGGAAGCTAGCCAAAAACATTCAGTACTTC
TRBJ1-2,TRBD1,few,TRBV28,CASRSDRGPIGYTF,TGTGCCAGCAGGTCGGACAGGGGACCTATAGGCTACACCTTC
TRBJ2-7,NA,NA,TRBV19,CASSFRESAWGEQYF,TGTGCCAGTAGTTTCCGGGAGAGCGCCTGGGGCGAGCAGTACTTC
TRBJ1-1,NA,NA,TRBV6-5,CASSYTGRNTEAFF,TGTGCCAGCAGTTACACAGGACGGAACACTGAAGCTTTCTTT
TRBJ2-2,NA,NA,TRBV18,CASSPLRDRTGELFF,TGTGCCAGCTCACCACTCCGGGACCGTACCGGGGAGCTGTTTTTT
TRBJ2-7,NA,NA,TRBV28,CASSKQGFSYEQYF,TGTGCCAGCAGTAAACAGGGTTTCTCCTACGAGCAGTACTTC
TRBJ2-3,TRBD2,NA,TRBV29-1,CSVEKGLSGITDTQYF,TGCAGCGTTGAAAAAGGTTTGAGCGGGATCACAGATACGCAGTATTTT
TRBJ2-3,TRBD1,NA,TRBV7-8,CASSTEPGQGRNTQYF,TGTGCCAGCAGCACGGAACCGGGACAGGGGCGAAATACGCAGTATTTT
TRBJ2-1,NA,NA,TRBV5-1,CASSGPTGATSGFPSYNEQFF,TGCGCCAGCAGCGGTCCTACAGGGGCCACTAGCGGATTCCCCTCCTACAATGAGCAGTTCTTC
TRBJ2-1,TRBD2,NA,TRBV28,CASSWLPGASGRANEQFF,TGTGCCAGCAGTTGGCTTCCAGGGGCTAGCGGGAGGGCTAATGAGCAGTTCTTC
TRBJ2-7,TRBD2,NA,TRBV27,CASWAESGKWGEQYF,TGTGCCAGCTGGGCCGAAAGCGGGAAATGGGGCGAGCAGTACTTC
TRBJ1-2,NA,NA,TRBV7-8,CASSSQPPQEGIYGYTF,TGTGCCAGCAGCTCGCAACCACCACAGGAAGGAATCTATGGCTACACCTTC
TRBJ2-7,TRBD2,NA,TRBV28,CASSLWASGTYEQYF,TGTGCCAGCAGTTTATGGGCTAGCGGCACCTACGAGCAGTACTTC
TRBJ2-5,TRBD2,NA,TRBV29-1,CSVAGSGPPPETQYF,TGCAGCGTTGCGGGTAGCGGGCCCCCCCCAGAGACCCAGTACTTC
TRBJ1-2,NA,NA,TRBV28,CASSLRGTANYGYTF,TGTGCCAGCAGTTTACGGGGGACCGCGAACTATGGCTACACCTTC
TRBJ1-5,TRBD1,NA,TRBV18,CASSPGDRPNQPQHF,TGTGCCAGCTCACCGGGGGACAGACCCAATCAGCCCCAGCATTTT
TRBJ1-4,NA,NA,TRBV27,CASSFWGNEKLFF,TGTGCCAGCAGTTTTTGGGGTAATGAAAAACTGTTTTTT
TRBJ2-7,TRBD2,NA,TRBV7-8,CASSLLDGLEFYEQYF,TGTGCCAGCAGCTTACTAGACGGACTAGAATTCTACGAGCAGTACTTC
TRBJ2-7,TRBD2,NA,TRBV13,CASSHRTSGRWAPGEQYF,TGTGCCAGCAGCCATCGGACTAGCGGGAGATGGGCTCCGGGCGAGCAGTACTTC
TRBJ2-7,NA,once,TRBV27,CASSLFGMPREQYF,TGTGCCAGCAGTTTATTCGGGATGCCTCGCGAGCAGTACTTC
TRBJ1-1,NA,NA,TRBV28,CASSLGQNTEAFF,TGTGCCAGCAGTTTGGGGCAGAACACTGAAGCTTTCTTT
TRBJ2-3,NA,NA,TRBV6-4,CASSVLPNTDTQYF,TGTGCCAGCAGTGTTCTCCCTAACACAGATACGCAGTATTTT
TRBJ2-7,TRBD2,once,TRBV7-9,CASSRTSGPAYEQYF,TGTGCCAGCAGCCGGACTAGCGGCCCGGCTTACGAGCAGTACTTC
TRBJ2-7,NA,NA,TRBV19,CASSIGRSFSSYEQYF,TGTGCCAGTAGTATTGGCAGGTCGTTTAGCTCCTACGAGCAGTACTTC
TRBJ2-7,NA,NA,TRBV28,CASSPGSSYEQYF,TGTGCCAGCAGTCCCGGATCCTCCTACGAGCAGTACTTC
TRBJ2-7,NA,NA,TRBV9,CASSVEAYSSYEQYF,TGTGCCAGCAGCGTAGAAGCATATAGCTCCTACGAGCAGTACTTC